Below are 26 T cell receptor beta chains sequenced from a single sample in a study of blood T cell repertoires in COVID-19. Generated by immunoSEQ multiplex PCR, the TCRdb table keeps only in-frame clones and is missing some. The table has about 140,000 clones, about four fifths seen once; the top ten hold around 3.7%. The sample consisted of peripheral blood. The receptors come from a man between 65 and 79 years old who had recovered from COVID-19.

In DNA form, the CDR3 reads TGTGCCAGCAGCTTTGGACTAGCGGGGTACAATGAGCAGTTCTTC. Amino acid sequence: CASSFGLAGYNEQFF. This chain joins TRBV9 and TRBJ2-1; 12 bases agree with TRBD2. Germline lookup yields CDR1 SGDLS and CDR2 YYNGEE. CDR3 length: 15 residues. J lost 4 bases, V lost 4 bases, and 3 bases had no gene match.

The chain employs TRBV4-1 and TRBJ2-2, with a possible D match to TRBD1 (5 bases). Trimming took off 4 bases at V and 0 bases at J, with 12 bases between the two ends. The CDR3 is 16 residues long. Germline assignment: CDR1 MGHRA and CDR2 YSYEKL. Written as DNA, the CDR3 is TGCGCCAGCAGCCCCTCCCAGGGCACGAACACCGGGGAGCTGTTTTTT. Protein product: CASSPSQGTNTGELFF.

Only one count was recorded for this clone. This sequence joins TRBV5-1 and TRBJ2-5, with 11 bases that match TRBD1. The CDR3 runs to 15 residues. With V trimmed by 0 bases and J by 3 bases, 1 base remained unmatched. Germline CDR1 reads SGHRS; CDR2 reads YFSETQ. The CDR3 DNA is TGCGCCAGCAGCTTGGAGGGACAGGGGGAAGAGACCCAGTACTTC. It is translated as CASSLEGQGEETQYF.

The J gene is TRBJ2-6, the V gene TRBV29-1, with 7 bases that match TRBD1. The CDR3 sequence is 13 residues long. The ends lost 6 bases at V and 2 bases at J; junction bases unmatched: 1. Germline CDR1 and CDR2: SQVTM and ANQGSEA. The CDR3 sequence: CSVQGAGANVLTF. DNA of the CDR3: TGCAGCGTGCAGGGGGCTGGGGCCAACGTCCTGACTTTC.

V and J are TRBV5-1 and TRBJ2-4; no clear D gene. The germline V gene has CDR1 SGHRS and CDR2 YFSETQ. The CDR3 spans 13 residues. V was shortened by 3 bases and J by 7 bases, with 11 bases between the two germline ends. The CDR3 DNA follows: TGCGCCAGCAGCTACGACTTAGAGAACATTCAGTACTTC. The encoded protein is CASSYDLENIQYF.

V and J are TRBV7-6 and TRBJ1-5, with 10 bases lining up with TRBD1. Germline CDR1 is SGHVS and CDR2 is FNYEAQ. Trimming took 5 bases from V and 4 from J; bases not matched to a gene: 8. The CDR3 is made up of 16 amino acids. The CDR3 region has the DNA TGTGCCAGCAGCGAAAGGACAGGGGGTGTGAATCAGCCCCAGCATTTT. It translates to CASSERTGGVNQPQHF.

The V and J genes are TRBV29-1 and TRBJ2-3, with 9 positions matching TRBD1. Germline V gene lookup returns CDR1 SQVTM and CDR2 ANQGSEA. The V and J ends lost 1 base and 3 bases, in that order; junction bases with no gene match: 11. The CDR3 covers 17 residues. CDR3 coding DNA: TGCAGCGTTGAAGCCAAGGGACAGGGATTGTGGACAGATACGCAGTATTTT. The encoded protein is CSVEAKGQGLWTDTQYF.

The chain carries TRBV11-2 and TRBJ2-3, with 7 positions matching TRBD2. Trimming removed 3 bases from V and 3 bases from J; junction bases left unmatched: 6. The CDR3 contains 15 residues. The germline gives CDR1 SGHAT, CDR2 FQNNGV. As DNA, the CDR3 is TGTGCCAGCAGCTTGGGCGGGAGTGGGACAGATACGCAGTATTTT. Encoded protein: CASSLGGSGTDTQYF.

The chain couples TRBV5-8 to TRBJ2-7; 8 nucleotides line up with TRBD1. Germline V gene lookup returns CDR1 SGHTS and CDR2 YDEGEE. The V and J ends lost 4 bases and 5 bases, in that order; junction bases with no gene match: 14. The CDR3 covers 16 residues. In DNA, the CDR3 is TGTGCCAGCAGCCCGCAGGCAACAGGGGGAGCCCACGAGCAGTACTTC. Protein product: CASSPQATGGAHEQYF.

V is TRBV5-4 and J is TRBJ1-2, with D maybe TRBD1 (5 bases). V lost 3 bases and J 7 bases, leaving 16 bases between the germline ends. The CDR3 has 14 residues. Germline V gene data show CDR1 as SGHNT and CDR2 as YYREEE (reference sequence). The CDR3 sequence is CASSSARATGGYTF. CDR3 in DNA: TGTGCCAGCAGCTCTGCCAGGGCAACGGGTGGCTACACCTTC.

J is TRBJ2-7 and V is TRBV2; D may be TRBD1 (6 bases). The V and J ends lost 5 bases and 3 bases respectively, with 8 bases between them. Germline-derived CDR1 and CDR2 are SNHLY and FYNNEI. CDR3 length: 12 residues. The CDR3 sequence is CASSLGGYEQYF. DNA of the CDR3: TGTGCCAGCAGTCTAGGGGGCTACGAGCAGTACTTC.

The CDR3 loop is CASSLFPSRESETQYF. In DNA form, the CDR3 reads TGCGCCAGCAGCTTGTTTCCTAGCAGAGAGTCGGAGACCCAGTACTTC. This chain joins TRBV5-1 and TRBJ2-5; D might be TRBD2 (5 bases). The CDR3 extends over 16 amino acids. CDR1 is SGHRS, CDR2 YFSETQ, per germline. Trimming removed 1 base at V and 5 bases at J, with 18 bases between.

The chain recombines TRBV21-1 with TRBJ2-7; TRBD2, as called in the table, went unchecked against the DNA. TRBV21-1 is tagged as a pseudogene. The CDR3 consists of 16 residues. The CDR3 DNA sequence: TGTGCCAGCAGCAAAGGGGGAGGGGTCTCCTCCTACGAGCAGTACTTC. This encodes CASSKGGGVSSYEQYF.

The CDR3 loop reads CASSGQAGGDTQYF. Here the CDR3 DNA reads TGTGCCAGCAGTGGTCAAGCGGGGGGGGATACGCAGTATTTT. This sequence joins TRBV2 and TRBJ2-3; 10 bases align to TRBD2. The CDR3 has 14 residues. V lost 4 bases, J lost 6 bases, and 4 bases stayed unmatched. The V gene's germline CDR1 is SNHLY and CDR2 FYNNEI.

This chain joins TRBV2 and TRBJ2-1; 10 positions match TRBD2. Germline assignment: CDR1 SNHLY and CDR2 FYNNEI. Trimming at V came to 5 bases and at J to 6 bases, leaving 4 bases not matched to a gene. The CDR3 extends over 14 amino acids. CDR3 in DNA: TGTGCCAGCAGTTCTAGCGGGAGTGTCAATGAGCAGTTCTTC. Translated, it gives CASSSSGSVNEQFF.

This chain links TRBV19 with TRBJ2-2; the match to TRBD2 covers 12 bases. The germline V gene has CDR1 LNHDA and CDR2 SQIVND (reference sequence). Trimming cost V 4 bases and J 3 bases; bases outside gene matches: 9. The CDR3 runs to 18 residues. The CDR3 spells CASSTLWTSGDDTGELFF. The CDR3 nucleotides read TGTGCCAGTAGTACCCTCTGGACTAGCGGGGACGACACCGGGGAGCTGTTTTTT.

The rearrangement joins TRBV12-3 or TRBV12-4 to TRBJ1-1; 10 positions match TRBD1. CDR3 length: 13 residues. With V trimmed by 6 bases and J by 7 bases, 5 bases remained unmatched. The CDR3 DNA is TGTGCCAGCAGAGTGACAGGGGGCAATGAAGCTTTCTTT. As protein: CASRVTGGNEAFF.

This clone appeared once. The J gene is TRBJ1-5, the V gene TRBV10-2; D not resolved. CDR3 length equals 17 residues. V dropped 3 bases and J dropped 1 base, with 16 bases sitting between them. Germline V gives CDR1 WSHSY, CDR2 SAAADI. The CDR3 DNA is TGCGCCAGCAGTGAAGGAGGTTCGGGGAGGAGCAATCAGCCCCAGCATTTT. Amino acids: CASSEGGSGRSNQPQHF.

The V gene is TRBV7-3, the J gene TRBJ2-1; a weak D match, TRBD1 (6 bases). CDR3 length: 12 amino acids. Germline CDR1 and CDR2: SGHTA and FQGTGA. Trimming cost V 5 bases and J 7 bases, with 9 bases left between them. The CDR3 DNA follows: TGTGCCAGCAGCCACACAGGGAATGAGCAGTTCTTC. Translation: CASSHTGNEQFF. Full variable domain (rest looked up from reference TRBV7-3 and TRBJ2-1): GAGVSQTPSNKVTEKGKYVELRCDPISGHTALYWYRQSLGQGPEFLIYFQGTGAADDSGLPNDRFFAVRPEGSVSTLKIQRTERGDSAVYLCASSHTGNEQFFGPGTRLTVL.

This chain uses TRBV12-5 with TRBJ2-5, with D possibly TRBD2 on 5 matching bases. Trimming removed 6 bases from V and 5 bases from J, with 16 bases in between. Germline V gene sequence: CDR1 LGHNT, CDR2 FRNRAP. This CDR3 comprises 14 residues. For the CDR3, the DNA is TGTGCTAGTGGCCCCCTCGGGGTCGGGGAGACCCAGTACTTC. Protein product: CASGPLGVGETQYF.

The chain has TRBV10-3 and TRBJ2-5; 15 nucleotides line up with TRBD2. The J segment lost 1 base and the V segment lost 5 bases, leaving 8 bases of the junction unmatched. Per the germline V gene, CDR1 is ENHRY and CDR2 is SYGVKD. The CDR3 sequence is 18 residues long. The CDR3 loop reads CAISSWTSGRAFQETQYF. CDR3 nucleotides: TGTGCCATCAGTTCTTGGACTAGCGGGAGGGCCTTCCAAGAGACCCAGTACTTC.

The chain carries TRBV19 and TRBJ2-2, with a possible D match to TRBD2 (5 bases). Looked up from germline, CDR1 is LNHDA and CDR2 is SQIVND (reference sequence). This CDR3 has 14 residues. V lost 10 bases to trimming and J lost 3 bases, with 15 bases between them. The CDR3 region is CATKRLYDTGELFF. CDR3 coding DNA: TGTGCCACCAAGCGGCTTTATGACACCGGGGAGCTGTTTTTT.

The chain joins TRBV7-2 to TRBJ2-7, with D possibly TRBD2 on 6 matching bases. CDR3 length equals 14 residues. V was cut by 4 bases and J by 3 bases, with 13 bases left in between. CDR1 is SGHTA and CDR2 is FQGNSA in the germline V gene. Here the CDR3 reads CASSSGQGGYEQYF. In DNA, the CDR3 is TGTGCCAGCAGCTCCGGGCAGGGAGGCTACGAGCAGTACTTC. Combining the CDR3 with reference TRBV7-2 and TRBJ2-7 gives the whole variable domain GAGVSQSPSNKVTEKGKDVELRCDPISGHTALYWYRQSLGQGLEFLIYFQGNSAPDKSGLPSDRFSAERTGGSVSTLTIQRTQQEDSAVYLCASSSGQGGYEQYFGPGTRLTVT.

Points on this clone: Other DNA variants within this sample encode the same CDR3. V and J are TRBV6-2 or TRBV6-3 and TRBJ1-1, with D uncertain. Trimming took off 5 bases at V and 1 base at J, with 8 bases between the two ends. The germline CDR1 and CDR2 sequences are MNHEY and SVGEGT. This CDR3 comprises 13 residues. CDR3: CASSLDWNTEAFF. For the CDR3, the DNA is TGTGCCAGCAGTCTCGACTGGAACACTGAAGCTTTCTTT.

This chain links TRBV27 with TRBJ1-6; perhaps TRBD1 as D (5 bases). The V end was cut by 7 bases, the J end by 10 bases, with 14 bases between. In germline, CDR1 is MNHEY, CDR2 SMNVEV (reference sequence). The CDR3 length is 13 residues. The CDR3 coding sequence is TGTGCCAGCACCTGGGGGGGAAGATCACCCCTCCACTTT. It is translated as CASTWGGRSPLHF.

V gene TRBV7-2 combines with J gene TRBJ2-1, with TRBD1 matching 9 bases. Germline CDR1 reads SGHTA; CDR2 reads FQGNSA. After removal of 5 bases from V and 0 bases from J, the junction contained 2 bases not matched to a gene. CDR3 length equals 15 residues. This chain's CDR3 is CASSMDRGSYNEQFF. CDR3 coding DNA: TGTGCCAGCAGCATGGACAGGGGCTCCTACAATGAGCAGTTCTTC.